This T cell receptor beta chain was sequenced during a study of response to subunit inactivated influenza vaccine. Regarding the study as a whole: Each seasonal influenza vaccination recruits few new T cells, the authors suggested.

Concerning this clonotype: Its antigen is still unknown.

TCRdb ran MiXCR on the RT-PCR reads and lists one entry per CDR3 protein. Seen here are some 540,000 distinct CDR3 sequences, 20% to 25% observed once, and the top ten hold roughly 2.8%. A further study also used this sample, focusing on T cells expressing NK-cell markers. According to that study: cDNA encoding TCR beta was synthesized via 5'RACE template switching incorporating UMIs. Sequencing covered eight donors, seven HCMV-seropositive and one seronegative. Restriction of the sorted population to alpha-beta TCR T cells was achieved in several experiments with an anti-gamma-delta TCR antibody. These clonotypes also led the CD3+CD56-NKG2C+ fraction in four donors.

This receptor was obtained from a man in his forties or fifties who received an inactivated influenza vaccine. The sequencing here drew on CD4+ T cells sorted from PBMCs, taken about 12 days after vaccination.

In DNA, the CDR3 is TGTGCCAGCTCTCGCGGTCCTAAAAACATTCAGTACTTC. This sequence encodes CASSRGPKNIQYF. The V gene is TRBV11-2, the J gene TRBJ2-4; no firm D call. The V gene's germline CDR1 is SGHAT and CDR2 FQNNGV. CDR3 length: 13 residues. V lost 8 bases to trimming and J lost 4 bases, with 12 bases between them.